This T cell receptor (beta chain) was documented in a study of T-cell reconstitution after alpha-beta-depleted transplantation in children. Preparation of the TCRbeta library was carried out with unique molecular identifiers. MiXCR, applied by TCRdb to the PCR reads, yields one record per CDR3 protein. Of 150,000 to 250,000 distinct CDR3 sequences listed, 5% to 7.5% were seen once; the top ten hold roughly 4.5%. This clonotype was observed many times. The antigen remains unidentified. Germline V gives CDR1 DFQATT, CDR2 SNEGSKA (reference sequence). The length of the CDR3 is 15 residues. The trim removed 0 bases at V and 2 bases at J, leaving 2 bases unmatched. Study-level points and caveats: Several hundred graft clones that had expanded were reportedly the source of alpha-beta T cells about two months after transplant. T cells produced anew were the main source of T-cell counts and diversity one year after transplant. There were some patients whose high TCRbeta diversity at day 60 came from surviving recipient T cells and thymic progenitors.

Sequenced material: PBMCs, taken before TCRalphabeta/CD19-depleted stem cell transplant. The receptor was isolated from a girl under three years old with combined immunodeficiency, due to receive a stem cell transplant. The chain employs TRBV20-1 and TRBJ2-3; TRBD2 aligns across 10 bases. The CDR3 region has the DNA TGCAGTGCTAGAGATACTAGCGGGGTCACAGATACGCAGTATTTT. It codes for CSARDTSGVTDTQYF.